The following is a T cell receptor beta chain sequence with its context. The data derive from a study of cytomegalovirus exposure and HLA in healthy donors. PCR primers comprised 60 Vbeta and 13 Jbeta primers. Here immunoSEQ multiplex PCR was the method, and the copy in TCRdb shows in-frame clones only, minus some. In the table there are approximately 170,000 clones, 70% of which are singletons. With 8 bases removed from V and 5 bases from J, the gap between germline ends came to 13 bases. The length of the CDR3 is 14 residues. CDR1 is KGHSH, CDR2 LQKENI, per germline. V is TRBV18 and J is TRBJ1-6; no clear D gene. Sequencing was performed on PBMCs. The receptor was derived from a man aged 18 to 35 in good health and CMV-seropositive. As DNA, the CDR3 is TGTGCCAGCGGCGGGGAGGTCGATAATTCACCCCTCCACTTT. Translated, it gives CASGGEVDNSPLHF.